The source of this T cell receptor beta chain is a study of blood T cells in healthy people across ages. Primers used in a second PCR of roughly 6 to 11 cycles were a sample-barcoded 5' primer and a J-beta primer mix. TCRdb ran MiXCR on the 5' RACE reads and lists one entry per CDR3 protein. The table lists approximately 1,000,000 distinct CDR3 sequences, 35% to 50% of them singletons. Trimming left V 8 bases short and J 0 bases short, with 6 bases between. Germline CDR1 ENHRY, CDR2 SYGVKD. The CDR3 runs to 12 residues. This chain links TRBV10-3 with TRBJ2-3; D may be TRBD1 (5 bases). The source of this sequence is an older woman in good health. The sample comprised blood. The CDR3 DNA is TGTGCCATCGGGGCTAGCACAGATACGCAGTATTTT. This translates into CAIGASTDTQYF.